A selection of T cell receptor beta chains follows, all from one sample in a study of blood T cell repertoires in COVID-19. The table came from immunoSEQ multiplex PCR; TCRdb's copy has only in-frame clones and leaves some out. The table shows 250,000 or so clones, with around 89% occurring only once. Sequencing was performed on PBMCs or T cells enriched from blood (not recorded which). Receptor source: a man in his forties who had recovered from COVID-19. The CDR3 runs from the conserved cysteine through the conserved F or W. Fields, in order: J gene, clone size, V gene, CDR3 protein. Size is stated for part of the rows, as once, few or many counts, or as a class when the clone is expanded.

j_call: TRBJ2-1; clone_size: .; v_call: TRBV28; cdr3_aa: CASSSTGIWYNEQFF
j_call: TRBJ2-1; clone_size: once; v_call: TRBV28; cdr3_aa: CASSPRTGGNEQFF
j_call: TRBJ2-1; clone_size: once; v_call: TRBV6-5; cdr3_aa: CASSYSTSGRDEQFF
j_call: TRBJ2-1; clone_size: .; v_call: TRBV9; cdr3_aa: CASATGLAGYEQFF
j_call: TRBJ1-1; clone_size: .; v_call: TRBV2; cdr3_aa: CASRERQVNTEAFF
j_call: TRBJ2-5; clone_size: .; v_call: TRBV12-3/TRBV12-4; cdr3_aa: CASLSPPLETQYF
j_call: TRBJ2-5; clone_size: many; v_call: TRBV6-5; cdr3_aa: CASSYPEREGQETQYF
j_call: TRBJ1-4; clone_size: .; v_call: TRBV18; cdr3_aa: CASSVSGSQNEKLFF
j_call: TRBJ2-2; clone_size: few; v_call: TRBV5-1; cdr3_aa: CASSLQEPNTGELFF
j_call: TRBJ2-3; clone_size: .; v_call: TRBV6-2/TRBV6-3; cdr3_aa: CASSHSPGTSGRGTDTQYF
j_call: TRBJ2-1; clone_size: once; v_call: TRBV18; cdr3_aa: CASSLGLAMGEQFF
j_call: TRBJ2-2; clone_size: .; v_call: TRBV7-2; cdr3_aa: CASSLVLAGVTGELFF
j_call: TRBJ2-1; clone_size: once; v_call: TRBV5-4; cdr3_aa: CASRLLAGGLEQFF
j_call: TRBJ1-3; clone_size: few; v_call: TRBV12-5; cdr3_aa: CASGYKGGGNTIYF
j_call: TRBJ2-2; clone_size: .; v_call: TRBV9; cdr3_aa: CANLLAGQNTGELFF
j_call: TRBJ2-3; clone_size: .; v_call: TRBV12-5; cdr3_aa: CASGSPSVTDTQYF
j_call: TRBJ2-2; clone_size: many; v_call: TRBV5-1; cdr3_aa: CASSLEDRLGELFF
j_call: TRBJ2-1; clone_size: .; v_call: TRBV18; cdr3_aa: CASSPRTEYNEQFF
j_call: TRBJ2-3; clone_size: .; v_call: TRBV4-3; cdr3_aa: CASSQDATSGLPSTDTQYF
j_call: TRBJ1-1; clone_size: .; v_call: TRBV9; cdr3_aa: CASSLSTGGTEAFF
j_call: TRBJ1-3; clone_size: .; v_call: TRBV5-8; cdr3_aa: CASSLIGGDSGNTIYF
j_call: TRBJ1-2; clone_size: .; v_call: TRBV28; cdr3_aa: CASSRTGAYGYTF
j_call: TRBJ1-5; clone_size: .; v_call: TRBV12-3/TRBV12-4; cdr3_aa: CASSLSGNQPQHF
j_call: TRBJ1-4; clone_size: .; v_call: TRBV5-3; cdr3_aa: CARSLGIPTNEKLFF
j_call: TRBJ1-5; clone_size: .; v_call: TRBV5-6; cdr3_aa: CASSSGAENQPQHF